The 12 T cell receptor beta chains in this list originate from one sample, sequenced in a study of blood T cell repertoires in COVID-19. This table comes from immunoSEQ multiplex PCR, and its TCRdb copy is limited to in-frame clones, with some not included. Of 150,000 or so clones in the sample, about 88% are singletons; the top ten hold 15% to 20%. Material for sequencing was peripheral blood. The receptors come from a man aged 55-75 years with active or convalescent COVID-19.

V usage is TRBV7-9 and J usage is TRBJ1-1, with TRBD1 identical over 9 bases. Germline V CDR1 and CDR2: SEHNR, FQNEAQ (reference sequence). Trimming removed 4 bases from V and 4 bases from J; junction bases left unmatched: 4. The CDR3 is 14 amino acids. For the CDR3, the DNA is TGTGCCAGCAGCTCACAGGGGGCGACCACTGAAGCTTTCTTT. Protein: CASSSQGATTEAFF.

Only one count was recorded for this clone. This chain joins TRBV24-1 and TRBJ2-3, with 7 positions matching TRBD1. The CDR3 contains 14 residues. CDR1 is KGHDR, CDR2 SFDVKD, per germline. With 2 bases clipped from V and 7 bases from J, the junction kept 5 bases outside the gene matches. CDR3 in amino acids: CATSDSGGPNTQYF. The CDR3 DNA follows: TGTGCCACCAGTGATTCAGGGGGTCCCAATACGCAGTATTTT.

The chain recombines TRBV11-2 with TRBJ2-2; 8 nucleotides align to TRBD2. With V trimmed by 5 bases and J by 4 bases, 9 bases remained unmatched. This CDR3 has 16 amino acids. CDR1 and CDR2 (germline): SGHAT, FQNNGV. The CDR3 spells CASSIIAGRPTGELFF. CDR3 DNA sequence: TGTGCCAGCAGCATTATAGCGGGGCGTCCCACCGGGGAGCTGTTTTTT.

The rearrangement joins TRBV18 to TRBJ1-4; 9 bases are shared with TRBD1. Germline V gene lookup returns CDR1 KGHSH and CDR2 LQKENI. V shed 3 bases and J 8 bases; nucleotides not matched to a gene: 4. This CDR3 is 14 amino acids long. CDR3 coding DNA: TGTGCCAGCTCACCGGGACAGGGCCAGGAAAAACTGTTTTTT. Protein sequence: CASSPGQGQEKLFF.

This chain uses TRBV5-1 with TRBJ1-2, with TRBD1 matching over 9 bases. Germline CDR1 is SGHRS and CDR2 is YFSETQ. V shed 0 bases, J shed 6 bases, and the junction held 3 bases outside the gene matches. This CDR3 is built from 14 residues. The CDR3 spells CASSLDRGLDGYTF. The CDR3 DNA sequence: TGCGCCAGCAGCTTGGACAGGGGGCTGGATGGCTACACCTTC.

J is TRBJ1-5 and V is TRBV7-2; maybe TRBD1 (5 bases). This CDR3 contains 16 residues. Trimming removed 2 bases at V and 4 bases at J, with 15 bases between. Per the germline V gene, CDR1 is SGHTA and CDR2 is FQGNSA. The CDR3 sequence: CASSLSDSLGNQPQHF. The CDR3 coding sequence is TGTGCCAGCAGCTTATCCGACAGCCTCGGGAATCAGCCCCAGCATTTT.

The chain has TRBV10-2 and TRBJ1-1, with D uncertain. The CDR3 is 13 amino acids. Trimming removed 2 bases from V and 9 bases from J, with 13 bases in between. The germline gives CDR1 WSHSY, CDR2 SAAADI. DNA of the CDR3: TGCGCCAGCAGTGAGAGCCCGGGGAAGAAAGCTTTCTTT. It yields the protein CASSESPGKKAFF.

The genes are TRBV18 and TRBJ1-1, with D maybe TRBD1 (6 bases). The CDR3 length is 15 residues. V lost 5 bases, J lost 0 bases, and 13 bases lay in between. Germline CDR1 and CDR2: KGHSH and LQKENI. The CDR3 here is CASSKGQFLNTEAFF. CDR3 in DNA: TGTGCCAGCTCAAAAGGACAGTTCCTGAACACTGAAGCTTTCTTT.

In its sample, this clone was seen once. V usage is TRBV15 and J usage is TRBJ1-2; D unresolved. The CDR3 totals 13 residues. V was clipped by 1 base and J by 8 bases, with 11 bases between them. Germline V gene sequence: CDR1 LNHNV, CDR2 YYDKDF (reference sequence). CDR3 sequence (DNA): TGTGCCACCAGCAGAGTGGAAGGCGGGGGCTACACCTTC. It encodes CATSRVEGGGYTF. Full variable domain (remainder filled in from reference TRBV15 and TRBJ1-2): DAMVIQNPRYQVTQFGKPVTLSCSQTLNHNVMYWYQQKSSQAPKLLFHYYDKDFNNEADTPDNFQSRRPNTSFCFLDIRSPGLGDTAMYLCATSRVEGGGYTFGSGTRLTVV.

The chain couples TRBV5-8 to TRBJ2-7; D may be TRBD1 (6 bases). Trimming removed 3 bases at V and 5 bases at J, with 15 bases between. The CDR3 consists of 14 residues. CDR1 SGHTS and CDR2 YDEGEE come from the germline V gene. DNA for the CDR3: TGTGCCAGCAGCTATACCAGGGGTTACCACGAGCAGTACTTC. Protein sequence: CASSYTRGYHEQYF.

This clone was seen a few times. The gene calls are TRBV6-5 and TRBJ1-2; 9 positions match TRBD1. The CDR3 totals 14 residues. V lost 2 bases and J lost 5; bases outside the gene matches: 3. The germline gives CDR1 MNHEY, CDR2 SVGAGI. The CDR3 loop is CASSYGDRVYGYTF. DNA of the CDR3: TGTGCCAGCAGTTACGGGGACAGGGTTTATGGCTACACCTTC.

The chain employs TRBV27 and TRBJ2-7; 8 nucleotides line up with TRBD2. With 0 bases clipped from V and 2 bases from J, the junction kept 15 bases outside the gene matches. The CDR3 has 19 residues. Germline V gives CDR1 MNHEY, CDR2 SMNVEV (reference sequence). CDR3 in amino acids: CASSLSRLSVLAEAYEQYF. The CDR3, as DNA: TGTGCCAGCAGTTTATCGCGGTTATCGGTACTAGCGGAGGCCTACGAGCAGTACTTC.